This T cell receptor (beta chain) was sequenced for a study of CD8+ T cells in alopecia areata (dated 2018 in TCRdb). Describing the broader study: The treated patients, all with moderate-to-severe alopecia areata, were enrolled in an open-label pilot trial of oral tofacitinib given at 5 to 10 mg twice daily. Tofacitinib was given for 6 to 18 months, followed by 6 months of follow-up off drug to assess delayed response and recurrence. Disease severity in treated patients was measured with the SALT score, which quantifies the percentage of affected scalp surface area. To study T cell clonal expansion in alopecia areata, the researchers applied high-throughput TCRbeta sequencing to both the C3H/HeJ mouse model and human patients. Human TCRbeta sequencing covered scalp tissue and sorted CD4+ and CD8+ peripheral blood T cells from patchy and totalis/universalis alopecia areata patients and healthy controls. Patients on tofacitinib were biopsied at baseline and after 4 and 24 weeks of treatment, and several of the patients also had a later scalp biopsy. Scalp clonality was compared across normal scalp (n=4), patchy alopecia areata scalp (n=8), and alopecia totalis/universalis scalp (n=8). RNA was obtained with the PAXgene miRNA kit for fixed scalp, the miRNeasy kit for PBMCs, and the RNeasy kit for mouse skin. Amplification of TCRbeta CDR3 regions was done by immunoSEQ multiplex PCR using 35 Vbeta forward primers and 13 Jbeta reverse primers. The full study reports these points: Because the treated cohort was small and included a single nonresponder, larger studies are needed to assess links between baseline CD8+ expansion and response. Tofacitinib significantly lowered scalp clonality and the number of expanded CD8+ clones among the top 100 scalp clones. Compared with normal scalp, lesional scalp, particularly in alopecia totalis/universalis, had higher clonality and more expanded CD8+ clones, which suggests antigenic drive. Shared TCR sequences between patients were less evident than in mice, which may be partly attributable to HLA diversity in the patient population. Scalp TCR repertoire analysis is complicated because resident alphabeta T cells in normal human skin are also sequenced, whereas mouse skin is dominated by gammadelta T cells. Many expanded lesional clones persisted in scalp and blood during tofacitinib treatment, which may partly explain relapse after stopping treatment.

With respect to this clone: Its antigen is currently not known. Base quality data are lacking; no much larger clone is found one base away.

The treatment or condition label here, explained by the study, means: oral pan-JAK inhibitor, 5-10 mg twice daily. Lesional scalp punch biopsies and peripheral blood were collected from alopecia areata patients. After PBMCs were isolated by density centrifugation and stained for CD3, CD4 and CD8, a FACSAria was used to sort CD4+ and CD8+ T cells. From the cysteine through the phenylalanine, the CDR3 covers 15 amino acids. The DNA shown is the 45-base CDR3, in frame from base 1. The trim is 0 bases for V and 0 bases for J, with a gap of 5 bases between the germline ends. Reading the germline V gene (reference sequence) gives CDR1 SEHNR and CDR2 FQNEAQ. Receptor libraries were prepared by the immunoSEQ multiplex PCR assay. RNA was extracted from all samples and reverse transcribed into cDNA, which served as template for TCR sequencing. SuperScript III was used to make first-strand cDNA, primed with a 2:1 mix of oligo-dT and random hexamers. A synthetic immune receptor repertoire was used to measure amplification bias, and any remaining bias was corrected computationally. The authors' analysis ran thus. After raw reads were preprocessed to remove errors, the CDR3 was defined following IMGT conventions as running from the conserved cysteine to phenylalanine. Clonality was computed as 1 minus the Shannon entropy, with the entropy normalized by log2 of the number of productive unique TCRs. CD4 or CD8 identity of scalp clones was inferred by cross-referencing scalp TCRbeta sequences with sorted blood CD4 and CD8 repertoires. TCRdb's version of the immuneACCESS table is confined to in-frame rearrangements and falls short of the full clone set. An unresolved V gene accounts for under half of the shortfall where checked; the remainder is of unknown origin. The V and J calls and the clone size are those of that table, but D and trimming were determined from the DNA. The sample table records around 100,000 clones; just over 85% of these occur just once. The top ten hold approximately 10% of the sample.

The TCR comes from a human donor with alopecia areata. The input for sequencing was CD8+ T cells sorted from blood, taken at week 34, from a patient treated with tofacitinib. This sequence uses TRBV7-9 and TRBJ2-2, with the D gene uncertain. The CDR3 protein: CASSLAVPNTGELFF. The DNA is TGTGCCAGCAGCTTAGCGGTACCGAACACCGGGGAGCTGTTTTTT.